This T cell receptor (beta chain) was captured in a study of OX40 agonist ivuxolimab in advanced cancers. The study in broad terms: The costimulatory receptor OX40 (CD134) was targeted by ivuxolimab, a fully human IgG2 agonistic monoclonal antibody. Intravenous ivuxolimab was administered to patients every 2 weeks at six dose levels: 0.01, 0.1, 0.3, 1.5, 3 and 10 mg/kg. Of the roughly 52 dose-escalation patients, hepatocellular carcinoma was present in around 20, melanoma in some 15, renal cell carcinoma in 9 and head and neck cancer in 9. A male proportion of under 85% and a mean age of 60 years, ranging from roughly 23 to 79, were recorded for the dose-escalation cohort. Prior anti-PD-1, anti-PD-L1 or anti-CTLA-4 therapy was permitted, and roughly two fifths of dose-escalation patients had received checkpoint inhibitors. Partial responses occurred in three dose-escalation patients: two with cutaneous melanoma and one with hepatocellular carcinoma. The purpose of peripheral TCRbeta sequencing was to test whether ivuxolimab changed TCR sequence diversity and led to clonal T-cell expansion. The monotherapy dose-escalation portion (N of about 50 patients) of the phase I ivuxolimab trial is reported in the paper. What the work shows at the level of the full study, not this receptor alone: At doses of 0.1 to 3.0 mg/kg, clonal expansion of both CD4+ and CD8+ T cells in blood was seen between baseline and week 6. After ivuxolimab, more expanded clones were found on average in CD8+ T cells than in CD4+ T cells. In partial responders in the 0.1-3.0 mg/kg groups, normalized peripheral clonal expansion was found to be among the lowest, especially among CD8+ T cells. Antigen specificity was not determined for the clonally expanded peripheral T cells. Low levels of normalized T-cell clonal expansion were also seen in some nonresponding patients.

Per the germline V gene, SQVTM is the CDR1 and ANQGSEA is the CDR2. Inclusive of the bounding cysteine and phenylalanine, the CDR3 is 9 residues long. Of all the DNA, just the CDR3 is kept, 27 bases in frame from base 1. Genomic DNA was extracted from sorted cells for sequencing of the TCRbeta CDR3 region. TCRbeta CDR3 regions were sequenced using the immunoSEQ Assay. TCRdb carries this immuneACCESS record with in-frame sequences only. Its versions omit some clonotypes, under half of them owing to an unresolved V gene in the studies checked, with the rest unexplained. In this sample the table shows fewer than 85,000 clones, 75% to 90% of which occur a single time. The ten largest make up 6.5% to 8.5% of the sample. The trial excluded patients who had a history of autoimmune disease or who were on systemic immunosuppression. Peripheral blood for TCR sequencing was collected from all dose cohorts at baseline, on cycle 4 day 1, and on cycle 7 day 1. The samples were taken from a phase I, first-in-human, multicenter, open-label dose-escalation trial of ivuxolimab. Adults with locally advanced or metastatic head and neck squamous cell, hepatocellular, melanoma or renal cell carcinoma were enrolled in the trial. CD4+ and CD8+ T cells were sorted separately from peripheral blood before TCR sequencing.

In the case of this clone: Its antigen is unknown. No qualities accompany the bases; no much larger clone lies one base away.

Recombination connected TRBV29-1 to TRBJ2-2; the D segment cannot be called with confidence. The clonotype originates from an adult with an advanced solid tumor such as melanoma, head and neck, liver or kidney cancer. Sequenced here: CD4+ or CD8+ T cells sorted from blood, sampled in a trial of the OX40 agonist ivuxolimab. The CDR3 region reads CMTTGELFF. The DNA sequence follows: TGCATGACCACCGGGGAGCTGTTTTTT.